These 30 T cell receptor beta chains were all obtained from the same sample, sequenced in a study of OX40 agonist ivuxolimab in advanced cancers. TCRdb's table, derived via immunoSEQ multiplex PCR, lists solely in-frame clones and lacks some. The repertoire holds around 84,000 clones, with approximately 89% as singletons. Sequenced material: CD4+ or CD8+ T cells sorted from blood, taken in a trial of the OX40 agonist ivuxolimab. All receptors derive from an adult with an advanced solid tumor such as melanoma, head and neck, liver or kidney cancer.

CDR3 DNA sequence: TGCGCCAGCAGCTTGGAAGCGCGTAGCTATGGCTACACCTTC. It specifies CASSLEARSYGYTF. The J gene is TRBJ1-2, the V gene TRBV5-1, with unresolved D. V was clipped by 0 bases and J by 4 bases, with 10 bases between them. Germline loops: CDR1 SGHRS, CDR2 YFSETQ. The CDR3 contains 14 residues. The whole variable domain, filled in from reference TRBV5-1 and TRBJ1-2, reads KAGVTQTPRYLIKTRGQQVTLSCSPISGHRSVSWYQQTPGQGLQFLFEYFSETQRNKGNFPGRFSGRQFSNSRSEMNVSTLELGDSALYLCASSLEARSYGYTFGSGTRLTVV.

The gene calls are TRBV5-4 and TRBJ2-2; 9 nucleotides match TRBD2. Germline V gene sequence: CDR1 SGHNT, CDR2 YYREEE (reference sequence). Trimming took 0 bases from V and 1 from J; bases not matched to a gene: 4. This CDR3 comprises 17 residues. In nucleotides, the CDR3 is TGTGCCAGCAGCTTGGGTCCTAGCGGGATGAACACCGGGGAGCTGTTTTTT. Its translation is CASSLGPSGMNTGELFF. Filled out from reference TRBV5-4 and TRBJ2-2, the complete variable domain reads ETGVTQSPTHLIKTRGQQVTLRCSSQSGHNTVSWYQQALGQGPQFIFQYYREEENGRGNFPPRFSGLQFPNYSSELNVNALELDDSALYLCASSLGPSGMNTGELFFGEGSRLTVL.

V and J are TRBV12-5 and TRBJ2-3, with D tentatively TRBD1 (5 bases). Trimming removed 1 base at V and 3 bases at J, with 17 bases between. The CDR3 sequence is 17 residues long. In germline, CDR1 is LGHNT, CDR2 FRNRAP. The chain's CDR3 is CASGLGNAGPGTDTQYF. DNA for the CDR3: TGTGCTAGTGGTTTGGGAAATGCAGGGCCGGGTACAGATACGCAGTATTTT.

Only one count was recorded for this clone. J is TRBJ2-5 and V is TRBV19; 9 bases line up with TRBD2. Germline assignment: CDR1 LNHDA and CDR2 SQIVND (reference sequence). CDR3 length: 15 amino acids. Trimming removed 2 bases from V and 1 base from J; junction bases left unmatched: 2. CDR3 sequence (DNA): TGTGCCAGTAGTATATTTAGCGGGGGCCAAGAGACCCAGTACTTC. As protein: CASSIFSGGQETQYF.

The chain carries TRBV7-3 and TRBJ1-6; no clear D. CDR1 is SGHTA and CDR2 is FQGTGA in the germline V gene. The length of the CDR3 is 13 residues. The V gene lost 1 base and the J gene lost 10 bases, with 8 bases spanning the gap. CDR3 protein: CASSLRRGSPLHF. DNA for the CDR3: TGTGCCAGCAGCTTAAGGCGGGGATCACCCCTCCACTTT.

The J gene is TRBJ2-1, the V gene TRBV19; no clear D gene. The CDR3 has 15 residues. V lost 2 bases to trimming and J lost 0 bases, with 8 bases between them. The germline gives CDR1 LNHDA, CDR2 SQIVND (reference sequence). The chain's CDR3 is CASSIPGGSYNEQFF. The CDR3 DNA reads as TGTGCCAGTAGTATACCGGGCGGCTCCTACAATGAGCAGTTCTTC.

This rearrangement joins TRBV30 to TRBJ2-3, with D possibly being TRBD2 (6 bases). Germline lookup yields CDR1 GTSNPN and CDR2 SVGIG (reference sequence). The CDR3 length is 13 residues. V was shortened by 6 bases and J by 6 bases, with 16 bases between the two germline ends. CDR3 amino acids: CACLGVAADTQYF. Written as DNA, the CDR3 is TGTGCCTGCTTGGGGGTAGCGGCCGATACGCAGTATTTT. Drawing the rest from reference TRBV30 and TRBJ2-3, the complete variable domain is SQTIHQWPATLVQPVGSPLSLECTVEGTSNPNLYWYRQAAGRGLQLLFYSVGIGQISSEVPQNLSASRPQDRQFILSSKKLLLSDSGFYLCACLGVAADTQYFGPGTRLTVL.

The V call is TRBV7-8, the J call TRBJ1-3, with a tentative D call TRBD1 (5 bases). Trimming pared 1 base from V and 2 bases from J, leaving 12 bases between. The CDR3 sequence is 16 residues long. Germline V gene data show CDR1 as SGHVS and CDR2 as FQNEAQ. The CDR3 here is CASSLGAGTAGNTIYF. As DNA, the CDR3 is TGTGCCAGCAGCTTAGGTGCCGGGACGGCTGGAAACACCATATATTTT.

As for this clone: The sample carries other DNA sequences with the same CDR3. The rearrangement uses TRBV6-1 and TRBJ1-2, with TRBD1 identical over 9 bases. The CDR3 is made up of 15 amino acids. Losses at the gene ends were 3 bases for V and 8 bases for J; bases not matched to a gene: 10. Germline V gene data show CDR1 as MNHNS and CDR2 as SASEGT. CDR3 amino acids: CASSETPRTGVGYTF. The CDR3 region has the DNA TGTGCCAGCAGTGAGACCCCGAGGACAGGGGTAGGCTACACCTTC.

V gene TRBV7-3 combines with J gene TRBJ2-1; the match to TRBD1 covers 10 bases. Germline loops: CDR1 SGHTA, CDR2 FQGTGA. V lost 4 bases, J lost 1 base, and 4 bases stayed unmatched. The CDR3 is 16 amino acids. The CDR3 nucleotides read TGTGCCAGCAGCTCACCGGGACAGGGGTCCTACAATGAGCAGTTCTTC. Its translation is CASSSPGQGSYNEQFF.

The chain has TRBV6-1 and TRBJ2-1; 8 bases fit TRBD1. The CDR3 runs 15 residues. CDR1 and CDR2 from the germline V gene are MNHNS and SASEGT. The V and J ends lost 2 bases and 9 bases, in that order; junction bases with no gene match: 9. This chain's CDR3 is CASSELRGRIGEQFF. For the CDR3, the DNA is TGTGCCAGCAGTGAACTCAGGGGGCGCATCGGTGAGCAGTTCTTC.

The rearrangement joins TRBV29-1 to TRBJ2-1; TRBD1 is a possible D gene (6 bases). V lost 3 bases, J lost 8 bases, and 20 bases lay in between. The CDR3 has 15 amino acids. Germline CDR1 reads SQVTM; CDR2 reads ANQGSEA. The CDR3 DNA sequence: TGCAGCGTTGAGGTCGTGGGGGCCAGTTGGGATGAGCAGTTCTTC. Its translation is CSVEVVGASWDEQFF.

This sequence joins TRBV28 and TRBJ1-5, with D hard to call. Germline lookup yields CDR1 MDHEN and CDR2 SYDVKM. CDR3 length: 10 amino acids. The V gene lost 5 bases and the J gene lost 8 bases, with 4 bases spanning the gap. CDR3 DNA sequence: TGTGCCAGCAGTAACGAGCCCCAGCATTTT. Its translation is CASSNEPQHF.

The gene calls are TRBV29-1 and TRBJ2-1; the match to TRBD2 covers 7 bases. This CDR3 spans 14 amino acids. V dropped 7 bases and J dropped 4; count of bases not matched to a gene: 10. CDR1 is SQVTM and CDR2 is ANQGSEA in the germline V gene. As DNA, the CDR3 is TGCAGCGCCGCTTTGCGACTAGCATACAATGAGCAGTTCTTC. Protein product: CSAALRLAYNEQFF.

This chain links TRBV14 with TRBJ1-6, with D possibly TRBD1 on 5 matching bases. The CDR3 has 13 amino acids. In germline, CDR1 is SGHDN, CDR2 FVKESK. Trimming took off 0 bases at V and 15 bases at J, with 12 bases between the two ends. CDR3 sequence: CASSQEQVGLLHF. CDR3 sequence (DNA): TGTGCCAGCAGCCAAGAACAGGTTGGCCTCCTCCACTTT.

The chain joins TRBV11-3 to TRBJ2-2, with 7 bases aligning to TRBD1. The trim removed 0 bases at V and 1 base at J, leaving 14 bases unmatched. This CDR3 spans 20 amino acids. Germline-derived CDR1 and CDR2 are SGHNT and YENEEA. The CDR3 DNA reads TGTGCCAGCAGCTTAGATTACCCTCCCTCGGGACAGAAGAACACCGGGGAGCTGTTTTTT. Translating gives CASSLDYPPSGQKNTGELFF.

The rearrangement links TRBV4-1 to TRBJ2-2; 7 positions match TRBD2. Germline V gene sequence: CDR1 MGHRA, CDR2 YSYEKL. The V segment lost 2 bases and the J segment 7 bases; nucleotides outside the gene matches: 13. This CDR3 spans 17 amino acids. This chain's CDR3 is CASSQRVSSGNDGELFF. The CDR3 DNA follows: TGCGCCAGCAGCCAACGAGTGTCTAGCGGCAACGACGGGGAGCTGTTTTTT.

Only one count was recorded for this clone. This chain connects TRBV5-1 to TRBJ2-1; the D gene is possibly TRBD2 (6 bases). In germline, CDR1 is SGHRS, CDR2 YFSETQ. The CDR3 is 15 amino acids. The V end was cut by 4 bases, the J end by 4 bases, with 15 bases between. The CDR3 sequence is CASSRSGTVYNEQFF. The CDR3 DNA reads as TGCGCCAGCAGCCGATCCGGGACTGTATACAATGAGCAGTTCTTC.

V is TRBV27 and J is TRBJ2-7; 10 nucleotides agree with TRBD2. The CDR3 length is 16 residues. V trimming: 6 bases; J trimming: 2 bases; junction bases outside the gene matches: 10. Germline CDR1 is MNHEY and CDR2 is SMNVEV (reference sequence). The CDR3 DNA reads TGTGCCAGCAGGGGGACCAGGACTAGCGGCACCTACGAGCAGTACTTC. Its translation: CASRGTRTSGTYEQYF.

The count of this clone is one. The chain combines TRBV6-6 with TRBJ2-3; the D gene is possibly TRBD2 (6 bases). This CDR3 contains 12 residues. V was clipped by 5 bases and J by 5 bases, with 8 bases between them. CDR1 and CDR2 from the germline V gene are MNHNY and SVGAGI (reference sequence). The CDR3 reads CASSQTRDTQYF. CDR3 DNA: TGTGCCAGCAGTCAGACTAGAGATACGCAGTATTTT.

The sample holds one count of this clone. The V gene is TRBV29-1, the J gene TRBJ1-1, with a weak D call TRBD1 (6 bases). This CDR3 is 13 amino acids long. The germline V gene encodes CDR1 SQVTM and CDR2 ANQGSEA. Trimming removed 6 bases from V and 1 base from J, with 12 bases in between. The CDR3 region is CSVDVTGNTEAFF. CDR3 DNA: TGCAGCGTGGACGTGACAGGGAACACTGAAGCTTTCTTT.

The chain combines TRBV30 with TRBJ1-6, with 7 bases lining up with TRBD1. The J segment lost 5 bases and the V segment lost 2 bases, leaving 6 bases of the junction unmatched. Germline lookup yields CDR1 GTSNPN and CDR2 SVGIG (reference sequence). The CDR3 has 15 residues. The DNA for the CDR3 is TGTGCCTGGAGTCCGGGACAGCTCAATAATTCACCCCTCCACTTT. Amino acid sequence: CAWSPGQLNNSPLHF.

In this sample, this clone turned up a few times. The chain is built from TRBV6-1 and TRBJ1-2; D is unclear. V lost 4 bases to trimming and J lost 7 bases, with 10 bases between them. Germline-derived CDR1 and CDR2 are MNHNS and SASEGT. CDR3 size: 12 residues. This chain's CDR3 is CASSVWTVGYTF. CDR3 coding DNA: TGTGCCAGCAGTGTCTGGACCGTTGGCTACACCTTC.

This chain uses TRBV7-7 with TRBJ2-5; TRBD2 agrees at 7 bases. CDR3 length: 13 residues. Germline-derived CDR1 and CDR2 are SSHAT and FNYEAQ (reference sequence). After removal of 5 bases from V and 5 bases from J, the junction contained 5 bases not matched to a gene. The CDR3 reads CASSSGTFETQYF. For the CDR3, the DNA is TGTGCCAGCAGCAGCGGGACTTTTGAGACCCAGTACTTC. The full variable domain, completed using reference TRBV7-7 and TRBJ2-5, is GAGVSQSPRYKVTKRGQDVTLRCDPISSHATLYWYQQALGQGPEFLTYFNYEAQPDKSGLPSDRFSAERPEGSISTLTIQRTEQRDSAMYRCASSSGTFETQYFGPGTRLLVL.

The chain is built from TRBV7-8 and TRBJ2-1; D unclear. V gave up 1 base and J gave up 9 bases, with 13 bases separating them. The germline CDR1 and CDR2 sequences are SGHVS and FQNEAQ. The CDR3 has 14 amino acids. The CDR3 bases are TGTGCCAGCAGCTTAGTAGTTGGAGTGGGTGAGCAGTTCTTC. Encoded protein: CASSLVVGVGEQFF.

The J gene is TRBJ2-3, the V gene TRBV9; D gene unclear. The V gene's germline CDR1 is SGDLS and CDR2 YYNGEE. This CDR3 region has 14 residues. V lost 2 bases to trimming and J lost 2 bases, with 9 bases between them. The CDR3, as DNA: TGTGCCAGCAGCGTGACACCTTACACAGATACGCAGTATTTT. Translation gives CASSVTPYTDTQYF.

CDR3: CSVRGSFDIGYTF. DNA of the CDR3: TGCAGCGTTCGCGGCAGTTTTGATATTGGCTACACCTTC. V usage is TRBV29-1 and J usage is TRBJ1-2, with D unresolved. From germline, CDR1 is SQVTM and CDR2 ANQGSEA. This CDR3 contains 13 residues. Trimming took 5 bases from V and 7 from J, leaving 17 bases between them. The whole variable domain, filled in from reference TRBV29-1 and TRBJ1-2, reads SAVISQKPSRDICQRGTSLTIQCQVDSQVTMMFWYRQQPGQSLTLIATANQGSEATYESGFVIDKFPISRPNLTFSTLTVSNMSPEDSSIYLCSVRGSFDIGYTFGSGTRLTVV.

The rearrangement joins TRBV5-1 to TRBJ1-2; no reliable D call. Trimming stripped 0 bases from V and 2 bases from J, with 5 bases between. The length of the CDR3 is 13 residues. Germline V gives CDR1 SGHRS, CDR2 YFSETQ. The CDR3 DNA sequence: TGCGCCAGCAGCTTGGTTGAAAACTATGGCTACACCTTC. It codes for CASSLVENYGYTF. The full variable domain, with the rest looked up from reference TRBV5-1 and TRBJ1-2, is KAGVTQTPRYLIKTRGQQVTLSCSPISGHRSVSWYQQTPGQGLQFLFEYFSETQRNKGNFPGRFSGRQFSNSRSEMNVSTLELGDSALYLCASSLVENYGYTFGSGTRLTVV.

The CDR3 is CASSDRAVGSTQYF. Written as DNA, the CDR3 is TGTGCCAGCAGTGACCGGGCGGTGGGGTCTACGCAGTATTTT. This chain links TRBV6-1 with TRBJ2-3; no clear D gene. V was pared by 3 bases and J by 8 bases, with 15 bases between. Germline loops: CDR1 MNHNS, CDR2 SASEGT. This CDR3 region has 14 residues.

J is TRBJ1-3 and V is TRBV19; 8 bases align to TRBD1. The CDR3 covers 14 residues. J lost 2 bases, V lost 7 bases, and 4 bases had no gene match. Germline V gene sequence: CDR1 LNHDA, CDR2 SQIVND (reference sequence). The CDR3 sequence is CASTARGPGNTIYF. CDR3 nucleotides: TGTGCCAGTACCGCCAGGGGGCCTGGAAACACCATATATTTT.